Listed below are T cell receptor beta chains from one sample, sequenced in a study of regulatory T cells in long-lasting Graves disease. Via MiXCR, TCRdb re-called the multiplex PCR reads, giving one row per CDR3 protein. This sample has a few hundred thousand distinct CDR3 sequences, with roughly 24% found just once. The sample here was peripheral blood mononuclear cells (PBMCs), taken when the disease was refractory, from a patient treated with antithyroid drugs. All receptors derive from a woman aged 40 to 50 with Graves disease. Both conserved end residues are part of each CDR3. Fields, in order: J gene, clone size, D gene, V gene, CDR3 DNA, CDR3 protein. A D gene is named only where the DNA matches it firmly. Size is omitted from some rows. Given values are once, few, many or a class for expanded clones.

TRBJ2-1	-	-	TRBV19	TGTGCGTGTAGCAACTCCTACAATGAGCAGTTCTTC	CACSNSYNEQFF
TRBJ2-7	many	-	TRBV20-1	TGCAGTGCGGACTTAAGCGAGCAGTACTTC	CSADLSEQYF
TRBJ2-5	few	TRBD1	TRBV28	TGTGCCAGCAGGCAGGGGGCGGAGGAGACCCAGTACTTC	CASRQGAEETQYF
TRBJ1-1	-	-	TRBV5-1	TGCGCCAGCAGCCCGACGGGATCCGCCGCTTTCTTT	CASSPTGSAAFF
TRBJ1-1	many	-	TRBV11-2	TGTGCCAGCAGCTTCGGACGTACGAACACTGAAGCTTTCTTT	CASSFGRTNTEAFF
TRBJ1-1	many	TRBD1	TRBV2	TGTGCCAGCAGGTCGACAGGGGTAACTGAAGCTTTCTTT	CASRSTGVTEAFF
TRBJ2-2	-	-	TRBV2	TGTGCCAGCTCACTAAATTCGAACACCGGGGAGCTGTTTTTT	CASSLNSNTGELFF
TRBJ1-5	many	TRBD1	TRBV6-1	TGTGCCAGCAGTGCCAGGACAGGTGGCCAGCCCCAGCATTTT	CASSARTGGQPQHF
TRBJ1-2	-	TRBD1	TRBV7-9	TGTGCCAGCAGCCGACTGACAGGGGGAGATAACTATGGCTACACCTTC	CASSRLTGGDNYGYTF
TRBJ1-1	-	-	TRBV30	TGTGCCTGGAGTGTACAAGAGGGACTCTCGAACACTGAAGCTTTCTTT	CAWSVQEGLSNTEAFF
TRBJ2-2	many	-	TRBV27	TGTGCCAGCAGGGACACATTGAACACCGGGGAGCTGTTTTTT	CASRDTLNTGELFF
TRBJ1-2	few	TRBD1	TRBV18	TGTGCCAGCTTACTAGGACAGGATTGGTCCGGCTACACCTTC	CASLLGQDWSGYTF
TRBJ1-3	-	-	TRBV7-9	TGTGCCAGCAGCTTAGTAAGCCTGCTTCTTTTT	CASSLVSLLLF
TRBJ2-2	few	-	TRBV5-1	TGCGCCAGCAGCTTGGTTTCTTCCCCGAACACCGGGGAGCTGTTTTTT	CASSLVSSPNTGELFF
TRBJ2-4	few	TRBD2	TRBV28	TGTGCCAGCAGTTTCCCCGGGACTAGCCGGGCCTTTCAGTACTTC	CASSFPGTSRAFQYF
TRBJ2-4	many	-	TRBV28	TGTGCCAGCAGTTCGGGCAGGGAGGTATCTCAGTACTTC	CASSSGREVSQYF
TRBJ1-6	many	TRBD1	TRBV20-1	TGCAGTGTCCGAACAAGGGGGCGGTGGTCACCCCTCCACTTT	CSVRTRGRWSPLHF
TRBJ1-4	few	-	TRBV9	TGTGCCAGCAGCGTGACAATTAATGAAAAACTGTTTTTT	CASSVTINEKLFF
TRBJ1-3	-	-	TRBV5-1	TGCGCCAGCAGCTTGGAAGGCCGGGTGAAGGGAAACACCATATATTTT	CASSLEGRVKGNTIYF
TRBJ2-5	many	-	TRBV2	TGTGCCAGCACCAGCAGCGCGGCAGAGACCCAGTACTTC	CASTSSAAETQYF
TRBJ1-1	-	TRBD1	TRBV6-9	TGTGCCAGCAGTTACAGGGAGGGGGCGCGGGCTTTCTTT	CASSYREGARAFF
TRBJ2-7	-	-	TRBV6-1	TGTGCCAGTTGTAGAGGGCCCCCCGGTAAATCCTCATTCTACGAGCAGTACTTC	CASCRGPPGKSSFYEQYF
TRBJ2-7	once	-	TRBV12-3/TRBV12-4	TGTGCCAGCAGTCCGGAGGGGAACGAGCAGTACTTC	CASSPEGNEQYF
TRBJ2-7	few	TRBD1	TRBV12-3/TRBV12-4	TGTGCCAGCGGTAGTGGGACAGGGACGAAGCAGTACTTC	CASGSGTGTKQYF
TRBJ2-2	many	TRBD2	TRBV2	TGTGCCAGCCAGGGACTAGCGGGAAACACCGGGGAGCTGTTTTTT	CASQGLAGNTGELFF
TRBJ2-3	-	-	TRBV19	TGTGCCAGTAGTATAGGGGCAGGGACAGATACGCAGTATTTT	CASSIGAGTDTQYF
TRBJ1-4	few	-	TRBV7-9	TGTGCCAGCAGCTTAGCCCGGGGCCATGAAAAACTGTTTTTT	CASSLARGHEKLFF
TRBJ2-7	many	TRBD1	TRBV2	TGTGCCAGCAGCGAGGGACAGGGCAACTACGAGCAGTACTTC	CASSEGQGNYEQYF
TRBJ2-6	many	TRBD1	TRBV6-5	TGTGCCAGCAGTTTTGGGAGACAGGGGTTCGTCCTGACTTTC	CASSFGRQGFVLTF
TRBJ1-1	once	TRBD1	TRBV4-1	TGCGCCAGCAGCCAAGAATCAGGGGGCACTGAAGCTTTCTTT	CASSQESGGTEAFF
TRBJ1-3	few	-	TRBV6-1	TGTGCCAGTCGTCGGGGAACTGGAAACACCATATATTTT	CASRRGTGNTIYF
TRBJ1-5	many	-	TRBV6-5	TGTGCCAGCAGTTACGGCACGAAAAACGGCAATCAGCCCCAGCATTTT	CASSYGTKNGNQPQHF
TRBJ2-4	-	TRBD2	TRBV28	TGTGCCAGCAGTACCGGGACTAGCGGGAGGGAATTGAACATTCAGTACTTC	CASSTGTSGRELNIQYF
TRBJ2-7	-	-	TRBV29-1	TGCAGCGTGTCCACGGCCTACGAGCAGTACTTC	CSVSTAYEQYF
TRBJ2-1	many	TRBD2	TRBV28	TGTGCCAGCAGTTCCGGGACTAGCGGGAGAGGTGAGCAGTTCTTC	CASSSGTSGRGEQFF
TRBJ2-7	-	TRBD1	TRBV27	TGTGCCAGCAGCCCCGACAGGGTTTGGTACGAGCAGTACTTC	CASSPDRVWYEQYF
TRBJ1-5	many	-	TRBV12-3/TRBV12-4	TGTGCCAGCAGTTTTAACAGGGGCAATCAGCCCCAGCATTTT	CASSFNRGNQPQHF
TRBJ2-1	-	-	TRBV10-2	TGCGCCAGCAGTGAGTCGCAGTGGGGGAGGAGCACCAATGAGCAGTTCTTC	CASSESQWGRSTNEQFF
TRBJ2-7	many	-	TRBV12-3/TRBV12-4	TGTGCCAGCAGTTTAGCCAGAAGCGCGGGGAGATACGAGCAGTACTTC	CASSLARSAGRYEQYF
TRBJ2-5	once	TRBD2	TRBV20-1	TGCAGTGTTAGCGCAGGGGGGACTAGCGGGAGGACCCAGTACTTC	CSVSAGGTSGRTQYF
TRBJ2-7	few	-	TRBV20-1	TGCAGTGCAGATTCCGCCTACGAGCAGTACTTC	CSADSAYEQYF
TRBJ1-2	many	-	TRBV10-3	TGTGCCATCAAAACCGGGACTCAAACTAACTATGGCTACACCTTC	CAIKTGTQTNYGYTF
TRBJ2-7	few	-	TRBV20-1	TGCAGTGCTAGAGATGGGGTCCTCTATTACGAGCAGTACTTC	CSARDGVLYYEQYF
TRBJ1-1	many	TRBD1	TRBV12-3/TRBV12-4	TGTGCCAGCAGGACTGGACAGGCCAACACTGAAGCTTTCTTT	CASRTGQANTEAFF
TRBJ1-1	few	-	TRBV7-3	TGTGCCAGCAGCCGGGGGGTGGACACTGAAGCTTTCTTT	CASSRGVDTEAFF
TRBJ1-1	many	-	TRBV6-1	TGTGCCAGCAGTGAATATGGGATAACTGAAGCTTTCTTT	CASSEYGITEAFF